The next 16 T cell receptor beta chains were all read from a single sample in a study of regulatory T cells in long-lasting Graves disease. Time point given: newly diagnosed GD, antithyroid drugs for less than 3 months. Construction of the TCR library relied on RNA isolated from PBMCs. Both iRepertoire HTBI primers and Arm-PCR of CDR3 regions were used to build the TCR beta libraries. TCRdb passed the multiplex PCR reads through MiXCR, listing each CDR3 protein once. This repertoire shows 500,000 to 700,000 distinct CDR3 sequences, about 15% found once; its top ten account for about 20%. These data were likewise used in another study, on T cells in Graves' hyperthyroidism and ophthalmopathy.

Sequenced material: peripheral blood mononuclear cells (PBMCs), taken at new diagnosis, from a patient treated with antithyroid drugs. The receptors here all came from a woman under 40 with Graves disease.

This clonotype has only a few counts. At one end the junction does not follow the germline gene, possibly because of a read error. The J gene is TRBJ1-5, the V gene TRBV28; unclear D gene. This CDR3 region has 12 residues. Germline V lookup: CDR1 MDHEN, CDR2 SYDVKM. DNA for the CDR3: TGTGCCAGCAGTGGAAAAAAAACTACCACGTATTTT. It is translated as CASSGKKTTTYF.

A few counts support this clonotype. J is TRBJ2-1 and V is TRBV6-2 or TRBV6-3; no clear D. V shed 11 bases and J shed 14 bases, with 16 bases lying between them. Germline V gene data show CDR1 as MNHEY and CDR2 as SVGEGT. The CDR3 contains 10 residues. CDR3 residues: CAAGLDLEFF. CDR3 nucleotide sequence: TGTGCCGCCGGTTTGGATTTGGAGTTCTTC.

Note on this clonotype: A read error may explain this, as a much larger clone is one base away. This chain connects TRBV6-1 to TRBJ1-2, with D unclear. The CDR3 has 15 amino acids. Trimming shortened V by 6 bases and J by 12 bases, and 26 bases separated the two germline ends. Looked up from germline, CDR1 is MNHNS and CDR2 is SASEGT. CDR3 residues: CASSEEEADRRGHTF. The CDR3 nucleotides are TGTGCCAGCAGCGAGGAGGAGGCAGACCGAAGAGGCCACACCTTC.

The DNA for the CDR3 is TGTGCCAGCCATAGTTCGGGGAGCTCCTACGAGCAGTACTTC. Its translation is CASHSSGSSYEQYF. The chain is built from TRBV2 and TRBJ2-7, with D perhaps matching TRBD2 (5 bases). Trimming cost V 8 bases and J 0 bases, with 14 bases left between them. Germline V gene lookup returns CDR1 SNHLY and CDR2 FYNNEI. The CDR3 sequence is 14 residues long.

This clonotype was recorded a few times. The chain links TRBV6-1 to TRBJ1-2; 9 bases align to TRBD1. The germline V gene has CDR1 MNHNS and CDR2 SASEGT. Trimming at V came to 5 bases and at J to 2 bases, leaving 6 bases not matched to a gene. This CDR3 comprises 15 residues. For the CDR3, the DNA is TGTGCCAGCAGTCTAACAGGGGGCCGAAACTATGGCTACACCTTC. The encoded protein is CASSLTGGRNYGYTF.

Many counts were recorded for this clonotype. The chain recombines TRBV27 with TRBJ2-5, with 10 bases aligning to TRBD2. This CDR3 spans 16 amino acids. V gave up 2 bases and J gave up 5 bases; unmatched junction bases: 8. Per germline, CDR1 MNHEY and CDR2 SMNVEV (reference sequence). The CDR3 region is CASSLRSSGSGETQYF. Written as DNA, the CDR3 is TGTGCCAGCAGTTTAAGGTCTAGCGGGAGTGGGGAGACCCAGTACTTC.

The V gene is TRBV9, the J gene TRBJ1-4, with D unclear. V shed 2 bases and J shed 1 base, with 9 bases lying between them. The CDR3 consists of 15 residues. From germline, CDR1 is SGDLS and CDR2 YYNGEE. CDR3 protein: CASSVQLGTNEKLFF. The CDR3 coding sequence is TGTGCCAGCAGCGTTCAATTAGGAACTAATGAAAAACTGTTTTTT.

This chain joins TRBV7-9 and TRBJ2-7; 7 bases match TRBD2. Losses at the gene ends were 1 base for V and 7 bases for J; bases not matched to a gene: 10. The CDR3 contains 15 residues. Germline CDR1 reads SEHNR; CDR2 reads FQNEAQ (reference sequence). In DNA form, the CDR3 reads TGTGCCAGCAGCTTAGGCGCGGGAGTCGGGCAAGAGCAGTACTTC. It codes for CASSLGAGVGQEQYF.

In this sample, this clonotype turned up many times. This CDR3 reads CASSPGTGKSANVLTF. The CDR3 DNA reads as TGTGCCAGCAGCCCCGGGACAGGGAAGTCGGCCAACGTCCTGACTTTC. This chain joins TRBV28 and TRBJ2-6; 9 nucleotides align to TRBD1. Trimming at V came to 6 bases and at J to 6 bases, leaving 9 bases not matched to a gene. Per germline, CDR1 MDHEN and CDR2 SYDVKM. The length of the CDR3 is 16 residues.

A few counts support this clonotype. The J gene is TRBJ2-2, the V gene TRBV5-4; TRBD1 might be the D (6 bases). The CDR3 covers 16 residues. In germline, CDR1 is SGHNT, CDR2 YYREEE (reference sequence). Trimming removed 2 bases from V and 0 bases from J, with 11 bases in between. CDR3 sequence (DNA): TGTGCCAGCAGCTTAGGGGGAACCGCGAACACCGGGGAGCTGTTTTTT. It encodes CASSLGGTANTGELFF.

This clonotype was recorded at least ten times. The chain joins TRBV28 to TRBJ2-3; 9 positions match TRBD1. The CDR3 length is 14 residues. Germline V gene data show CDR1 as MDHEN and CDR2 as SYDVKM. The ends lost 5 bases at V and 4 bases at J; junction bases unmatched: 4. The CDR3 loop reads CASSKGQGADTQYF. The CDR3 region has the DNA TGTGCCAGCAGTAAGGGACAGGGCGCAGATACGCAGTATTTT.

This clonotype was seen just once. Here the CDR3 DNA reads TGTGCCAGCAGCGATGTAGGGGGTGGAAACACCATATATTTT. The encoded protein is CASSDVGGGNTIYF. The chain has TRBV7-2 and TRBJ1-3; tentative D call: TRBD1 (6 bases). V was trimmed by 5 bases and J by 3 bases, leaving 11 bases between them. Germline loops: CDR1 SGHTA, CDR2 FQGNSA. The CDR3 contains 14 residues.

This chain joins TRBV9 and TRBJ2-3; the match to TRBD2 covers 7 bases. Germline CDR1 and CDR2: SGDLS and YYNGEE. The ends lost 4 bases at V and 2 bases at J; junction bases unmatched: 13. The CDR3 is made up of 17 amino acids. The CDR3, as DNA: TGTGCCAGCAGCTCCAGAGGTCCCAGCGGGGCCACAGATACGCAGTATTTT. Translated, it gives CASSSRGPSGATDTQYF.

The chain employs TRBV3-1 and TRBJ2-7; a possible D gene is TRBD1 (6 bases). The V gene lost 5 bases and the J gene lost 0 bases, with 11 bases spanning the gap. From germline, CDR1 is LGHDT and CDR2 YNNKEL (reference sequence). CDR3 length: 14 residues. The CDR3 region is CASSGQQSSYEQYF. In DNA, the CDR3 is TGTGCCAGCAGCGGACAGCAAAGCTCCTACGAGCAGTACTTC.

J is TRBJ2-7 and V is TRBV5-1; 8 nucleotides line up with TRBD1. CDR1 and CDR2 (germline): SGHRS, YFSETQ. The CDR3 sequence is 15 residues long. V dropped 3 bases and J dropped 2; count of bases not matched to a gene: 7. The CDR3 coding sequence is TGCGCCAGCAGCTCGGGACAGGAACTAACCTACGAGCAGTACTTC. This translates into CASSSGQELTYEQYF.

This clonotype was seen many times. The CDR3 sequence: CASRRGLAGASVGTDTQYF. The CDR3 DNA sequence: TGTGCCAGCAGGCGGGGCCTAGCGGGGGCCTCCGTGGGTACAGATACGCAGTATTTT. The chain uses TRBV2 and TRBJ2-3; 10 bases map to TRBD2. Per germline, CDR1 SNHLY and CDR2 FYNNEI. V gave up 6 bases and J gave up 3 bases; unmatched junction bases: 18. The CDR3 is 19 amino acids.